This TCR beta chain was sequenced for a study of metastatic and nonmetastatic thyroid tumors. Through MiXCR, TCRdb re-clonotyped the PCR reads. The repertoire holds about 20,000 clones, with 18% as singletons. The CDR3 contains 17 residues. Per germline, CDR1 SNHLY and CDR2 FYNNEI. V trimming: 7 bases; J trimming: 2 bases; junction bases outside the gene matches: 15. No treatment of any kind had been given to any patient before thyroid surgery. This TCR was recovered from a male donor with papillary thyroid cancer or a benign thyroid nodule (not recorded which). Some clones in this sample may be carry-over from other donors' samples. Sequencing was performed on adjacent normal tissue. V is TRBV2 and J is TRBJ1-2; 8 nucleotides match TRBD1. The CDR3 loop is CASNDDRGKGLNYGYTF. The CDR3 DNA reads as TGTGCCAGCAATGACGACAGGGGAAAAGGTCTAAACTATGGCTACACCTTC.